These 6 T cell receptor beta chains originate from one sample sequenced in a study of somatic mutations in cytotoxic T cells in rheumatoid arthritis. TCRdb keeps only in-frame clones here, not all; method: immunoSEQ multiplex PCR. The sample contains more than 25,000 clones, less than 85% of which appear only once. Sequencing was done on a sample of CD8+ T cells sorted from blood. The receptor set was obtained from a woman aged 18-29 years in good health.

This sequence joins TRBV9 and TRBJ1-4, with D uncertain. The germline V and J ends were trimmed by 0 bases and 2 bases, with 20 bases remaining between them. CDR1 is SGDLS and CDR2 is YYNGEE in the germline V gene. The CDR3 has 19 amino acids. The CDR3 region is CASSVGFLEGRKTNEKLFF. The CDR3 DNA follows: TGTGCCAGCAGCGTAGGTTTCCTTGAGGGTCGGAAGACTAATGAAAAACTGTTTTTT. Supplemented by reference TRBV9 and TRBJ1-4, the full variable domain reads DSGVTQTPKHLITATGQRVTLRCSPRSGDLSVYWYQQSLDQGLQFLIQYYNGEERAKGNILERFSAQQFPDLHSELNLSSLELGDSALYFCASSVGFLEGRKTNEKLFFGSGTQLSVL.

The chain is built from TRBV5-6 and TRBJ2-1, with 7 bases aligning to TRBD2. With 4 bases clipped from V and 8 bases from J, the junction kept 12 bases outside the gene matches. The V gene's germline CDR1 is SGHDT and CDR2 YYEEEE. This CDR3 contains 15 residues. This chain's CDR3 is CASSPPSGLWDEQFF. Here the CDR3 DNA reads TGTGCCAGCAGCCCGCCTAGCGGCTTGTGGGATGAGCAGTTCTTC.

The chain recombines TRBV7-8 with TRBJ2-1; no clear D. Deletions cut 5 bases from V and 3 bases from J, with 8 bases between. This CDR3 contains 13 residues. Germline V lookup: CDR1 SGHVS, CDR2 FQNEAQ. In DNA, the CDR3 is TGTGCCAGCAGCAGAAGGGACTACAATGAGCAGTTCTTC. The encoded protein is CASSRRDYNEQFF.

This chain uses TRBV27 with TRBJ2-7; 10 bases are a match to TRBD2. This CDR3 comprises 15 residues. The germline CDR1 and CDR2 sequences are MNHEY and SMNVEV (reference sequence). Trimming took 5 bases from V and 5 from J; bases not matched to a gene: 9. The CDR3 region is CASSQGSSGSHEQYF. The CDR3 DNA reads TGTGCCAGCAGTCAAGGTTCTAGCGGGAGCCACGAGCAGTACTTC.

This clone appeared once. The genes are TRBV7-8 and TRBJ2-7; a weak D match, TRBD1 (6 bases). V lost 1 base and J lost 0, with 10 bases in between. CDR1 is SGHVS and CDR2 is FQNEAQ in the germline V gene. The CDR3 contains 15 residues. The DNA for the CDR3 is TGTGCCAGCAGCTTAGTCCAGGGGCCCTCCTACGAGCAGTACTTC. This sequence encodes CASSLVQGPSYEQYF.

This chain's CDR3 is CASSRESYNEQFF. The CDR3 nucleotides are TGTGCCAGCAGCCGGGAGTCCTACAATGAGCAGTTCTTC. This sequence joins TRBV7-6 and TRBJ2-1, with D maybe TRBD2 (6 bases). Trimming pared 5 bases from V and 1 base from J, leaving 6 bases between. CDR1 is SGHVS, CDR2 FNYEAQ, per germline. The length of the CDR3 is 13 residues.